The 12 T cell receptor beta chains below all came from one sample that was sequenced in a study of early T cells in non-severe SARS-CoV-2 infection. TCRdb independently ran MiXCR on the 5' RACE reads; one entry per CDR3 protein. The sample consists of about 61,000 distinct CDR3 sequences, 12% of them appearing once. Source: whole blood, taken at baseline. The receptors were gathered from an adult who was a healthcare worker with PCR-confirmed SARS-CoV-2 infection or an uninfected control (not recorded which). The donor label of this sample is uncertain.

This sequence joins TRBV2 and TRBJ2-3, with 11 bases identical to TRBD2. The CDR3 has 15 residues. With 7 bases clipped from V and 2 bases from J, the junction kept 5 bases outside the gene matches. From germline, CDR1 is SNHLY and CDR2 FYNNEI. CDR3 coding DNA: TGTGCCAGCAAGGGGACTAGCGGTAACACAGATACGCAGTATTTT. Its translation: CASKGTSGNTDTQYF.

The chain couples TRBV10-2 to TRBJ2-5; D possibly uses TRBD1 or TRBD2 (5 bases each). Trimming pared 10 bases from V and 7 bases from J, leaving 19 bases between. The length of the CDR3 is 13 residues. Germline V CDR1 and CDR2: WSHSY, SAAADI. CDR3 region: CATRPPGDGTQYF. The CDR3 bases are TGCGCCACCAGACCCCCCGGGGACGGGACCCAGTACTTC.

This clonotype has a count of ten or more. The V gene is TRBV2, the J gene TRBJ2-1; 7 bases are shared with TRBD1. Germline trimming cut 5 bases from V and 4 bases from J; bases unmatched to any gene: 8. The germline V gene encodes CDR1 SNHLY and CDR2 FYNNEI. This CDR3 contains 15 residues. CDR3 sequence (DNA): TGTGCCAGCAGTCCAGACAGGGCTTCTTACAATGAGCAGTTCTTC. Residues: CASSPDRASYNEQFF.

The CDR3 sequence is CASSLEGPTDNEQFF. The CDR3 DNA reads TGCGCCAGCAGCTTGGAAGGACCAACGGACAATGAGCAGTTCTTC. V is TRBV5-1 and J is TRBJ2-1; D gene unclear. The CDR3 sequence is 15 residues long. Trimming removed 0 bases at V and 5 bases at J, with 12 bases between. The germline V gene has CDR1 SGHRS and CDR2 YFSETQ.

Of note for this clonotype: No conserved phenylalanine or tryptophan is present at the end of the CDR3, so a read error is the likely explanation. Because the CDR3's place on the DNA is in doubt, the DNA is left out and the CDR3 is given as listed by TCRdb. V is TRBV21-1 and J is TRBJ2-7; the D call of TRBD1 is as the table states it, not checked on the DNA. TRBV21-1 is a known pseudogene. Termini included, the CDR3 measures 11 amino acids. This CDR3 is CASSKVDTEWG.

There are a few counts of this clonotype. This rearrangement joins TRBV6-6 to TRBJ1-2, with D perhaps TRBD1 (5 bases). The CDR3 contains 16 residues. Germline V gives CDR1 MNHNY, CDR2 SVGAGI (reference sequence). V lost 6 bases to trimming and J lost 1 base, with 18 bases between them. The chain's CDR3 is CASRNPRADRNYGYTF. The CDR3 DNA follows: TGTGCCAGCAGGAACCCCAGGGCCGATCGTAACTATGGCTACACCTTC.

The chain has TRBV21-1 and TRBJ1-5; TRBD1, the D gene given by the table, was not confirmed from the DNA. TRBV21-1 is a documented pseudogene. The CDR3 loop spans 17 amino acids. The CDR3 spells CASSPSPGQGPGQPQHF. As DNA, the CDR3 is TGTGCCAGCAGCCCATCCCCGGGACAGGGCCCAGGACAGCCCCAGCATTTT.

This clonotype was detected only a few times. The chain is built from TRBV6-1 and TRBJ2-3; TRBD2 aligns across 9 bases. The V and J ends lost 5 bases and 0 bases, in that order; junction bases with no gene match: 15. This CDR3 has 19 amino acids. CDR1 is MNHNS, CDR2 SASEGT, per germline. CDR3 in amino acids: CASSYNRGSGGASTDTQYF. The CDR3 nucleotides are TGTGCCAGCAGTTACAATCGGGGTAGCGGGGGAGCTAGCACAGATACGCAGTATTTT.

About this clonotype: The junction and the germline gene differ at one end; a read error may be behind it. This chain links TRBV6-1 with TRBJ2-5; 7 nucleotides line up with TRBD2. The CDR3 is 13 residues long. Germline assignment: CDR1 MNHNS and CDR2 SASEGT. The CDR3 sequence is CASSGDGSGVNLF. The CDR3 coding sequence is TGTGCCAGCAGCGGAGACGGGAGCGGGGTCAATCTATTC.

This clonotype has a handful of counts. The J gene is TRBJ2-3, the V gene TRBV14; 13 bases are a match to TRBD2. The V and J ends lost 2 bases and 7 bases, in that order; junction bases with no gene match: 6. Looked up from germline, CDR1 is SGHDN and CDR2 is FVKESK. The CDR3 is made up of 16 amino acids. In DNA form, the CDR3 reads TGTGCCAGCAGCCAAACTAGCGGGGGGGCCATAAATACGCAGTATTTT. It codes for CASSQTSGGAINTQYF.

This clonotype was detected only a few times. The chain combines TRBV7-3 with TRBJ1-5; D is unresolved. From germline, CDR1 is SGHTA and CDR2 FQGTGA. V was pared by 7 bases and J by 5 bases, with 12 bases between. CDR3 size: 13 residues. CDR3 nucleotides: TGTGCCAGCATTAGAGAAAGTCATCAGCCCCAGCATTTT. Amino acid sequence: CASIRESHQPQHF.

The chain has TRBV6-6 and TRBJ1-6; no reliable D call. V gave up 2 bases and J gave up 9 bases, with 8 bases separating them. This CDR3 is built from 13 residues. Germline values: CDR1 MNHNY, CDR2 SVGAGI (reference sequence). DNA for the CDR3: TGTGCCAGCAGTTACGAGACATCTTCACCCCTCCACTTT. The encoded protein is CASSYETSSPLHF.